This TCR beta chain comes out of a study of long-term antiretroviral therapy in people with HIV. Looking at the study overall: The study's earliest collections predate the 2015 immediate-ART recommendation by about a decade. Study findings and constraints: Spans of CDR3 length were tighter for HIV repertoires than for controls.

This clone showed up just a few times. Antigen: not known. The immunoSEQ assay was v3.0, run at survey level. Repertoires were generated with immunoSEQ multiplex PCR, while TCRdb's copy carries only in-frame clones and drops some. The profile shows around 30,000 clones, around 85% of them singletons. In germline, CDR1 is ENHRY, CDR2 SYGVKD. The ends lost 0 bases at V and 10 bases at J; junction bases unmatched: 7. The CDR3 is made up of 15 amino acids. This rearrangement joins TRBV10-3 to TRBJ2-1, with 9 bases identical to TRBD2. The origin of this receptor is a man aged 35 to 55 with HIV. The source material was unsorted PBMCs, sampled 3 years after starting antiretroviral therapy. CDR3 sequence (DNA): TGTGCCATCAGTGAGTCGATGACTAGCGGACTGGAGCAGTTCTTC. Translating gives CAISESMTSGLEQFF.